This passage covers 14 T cell receptor beta chains from one sample sequenced in a study of blood T cell repertoires in COVID-19. The protocol was immunoSEQ multiplex PCR, while the TCRdb copy is restricted to in-frame clones and leaves out a portion. The sample has some 160,000 clones, roughly 90% seen once; the top ten hold around 2.9%. Sequencing used peripheral blood. These receptors were obtained from a man in his fifties or sixties with acute or convalescent COVID-19.

The rearrangement joins TRBV15 to TRBJ1-4; D is unresolved. This CDR3 is built from 15 residues. The germline gives CDR1 LNHNV, CDR2 YYDKDF (reference sequence). Trimming pared 1 base from V and 7 bases from J, leaving 13 bases between. In DNA, the CDR3 is TGTGCCACCAGCAGAGGCCCGGGTGCGGCTGAAAAACTGTTTTTT. Residues: CATSRGPGAAEKLFF.

V is TRBV27 and J is TRBJ2-7; D might be TRBD2 (6 bases). The germline CDR1 and CDR2 sequences are MNHEY and SMNVEV (reference sequence). This CDR3 spans 15 amino acids. Trimming took 6 bases from V and 1 from J, leaving 16 bases between them. Here the CDR3 DNA reads TGTGCCAGCAGGAAAAAGGGGACTGATTCCTACGAGCAGTACTTC. Encoded protein: CASRKKGTDSYEQYF.

The chain links TRBV2 to TRBJ2-3; 7 bases are shared with TRBD2. From germline, CDR1 is SNHLY and CDR2 FYNNEI. J was trimmed by 1 base and V by 5 bases; bases with no gene match: 3. The CDR3 is 14 amino acids. The CDR3, as DNA: TGTGCCAGCAGTAGGGACTACCGCACAGATACGCAGTATTTT. It codes for CASSRDYRTDTQYF.

The chain carries TRBV4-1 and TRBJ1-3, with no clear D. This CDR3 region has 15 residues. Germline lookup yields CDR1 MGHRA and CDR2 YSYEKL. Trimming removed 0 bases from V and 4 bases from J, with 10 bases in between. CDR3 sequence reads: CASSQESMRGNTIYF. The CDR3 coding sequence is TGCGCCAGCAGCCAAGAGTCTATGCGCGGAAACACCATATATTTT.

This chain connects TRBV28 to TRBJ1-5, with TRBD1 as a possible D gene (5 bases). The CDR3 loop spans 17 amino acids. The V and J ends lost 4 bases and 6 bases respectively, with 22 bases between them. Germline assignment: CDR1 MDHEN and CDR2 SYDVKM. The CDR3: CASSSQTGLPSGQPQHF. CDR3 sequence (DNA): TGTGCCAGCAGTTCGCAAACGGGACTGCCTTCGGGTCAGCCCCAGCATTTT.

The chain recombines TRBV5-1 with TRBJ2-7; TRBD1 is a possible D gene (5 bases). Trimming took 4 bases from V and 2 from J, leaving 16 bases between them. CDR3 size: 15 residues. Per germline, CDR1 SGHRS and CDR2 YFSETQ. CDR3 DNA: TGCGCCAGCAGCCTTGCCTCGGCAGGGACCTACGAGCAGTACTTC. Translating it yields CASSLASAGTYEQYF.

The V call is TRBV10-3, the J call TRBJ1-2; 9 positions match TRBD1. The CDR3 runs 14 residues. Germline V gene sequence: CDR1 ENHRY, CDR2 SYGVKD. V lost 6 bases, J lost 3 bases, and 5 bases stayed unmatched. The CDR3 here is CAIRGTGWDYGYTF. In nucleotides, the CDR3 is TGTGCCATCAGGGGGACAGGGTGGGACTATGGCTACACCTTC.

Only a few counts were recorded for this clone. CDR3 sequence: CACPNGQVVGRAFF. The CDR3 region has the DNA TGTGCCTGCCCAAACGGACAGGTTGTTGGGCGAGCTTTCTTT. This sequence joins TRBV30 and TRBJ1-1, with 7 bases that match TRBD1. The trim removed 6 bases at V and 10 bases at J, leaving 17 bases unmatched. The germline CDR1 and CDR2 sequences are GTSNPN and SVGIG (reference sequence). The CDR3 is 14 amino acids.

This chain joins TRBV6-5 and TRBJ2-7; a weak D match, TRBD1 (6 bases). With 6 bases removed from V and 4 bases from J, the gap between germline ends came to 16 bases. The CDR3 totals 14 residues. From germline, CDR1 is MNHEY and CDR2 SVGAGI. CDR3 coding DNA: TGTGCCAGCAGGCGGGCAGGGGAGCTTTACGAGCAGTACTTC. Translated, it gives CASRRAGELYEQYF.

The V gene is TRBV6-4, the J gene TRBJ2-7; unclear D gene. Trimming took 0 bases from V and 4 from J, leaving 22 bases between them. Germline CDR1 and CDR2: MRHNA and SNTAGT. The CDR3 is 18 residues long. Here the CDR3 DNA reads TGTGCCAGCAGTGACTCTTCCTTCGGGTCGATCAGAAGGTACGAGCAGTACTTC. Its translation is CASSDSSFGSIRRYEQYF.

This sequence joins TRBV7-9 and TRBJ1-2; TRBD1 agrees at 8 bases. V gave up 3 bases and J gave up 8 bases; unmatched junction bases: 5. The CDR3 sequence is 13 residues long. Germline V lookup: CDR1 SEHNR, CDR2 FQNEAQ (reference sequence). The CDR3: CASSFDDRGGYTF. Here the CDR3 DNA reads TGTGCCAGCAGCTTTGATGACAGGGGAGGCTACACCTTC.

The genes are TRBV9 and TRBJ1-2; D is uncertain. Germline V gene data show CDR1 as SGDLS and CDR2 as YYNGEE. Between the trimmed V and J ends, which lost 3 bases and 2 bases, there was a span of 14 bases. The length of the CDR3 is 15 residues. CDR3 sequence: CASSETVTLNYGYTF. Here the CDR3 DNA reads TGTGCCAGCAGCGAGACCGTGACTCTCAACTATGGCTACACCTTC.

In DNA, the CDR3 is TGTGCCTGGAGTTCAGATTCAGGTAATCAGCCCCAGCATTTT. This gives the protein CAWSSDSGNQPQHF. V gene TRBV30 combines with J gene TRBJ1-5; no clear D gene. The CDR3 totals 14 residues. Germline values: CDR1 GTSNPN, CDR2 SVGIG (reference sequence). Trimming left V 2 bases short and J 4 bases short, with 12 bases between.

The chain employs TRBV12-3 or TRBV12-4 and TRBJ1-1; the D is unclear. The CDR3 loop spans 12 amino acids. V was trimmed by 0 bases and J by 5 bases, leaving 4 bases between them. Written as DNA, the CDR3 is TGTGCCAGCAGTTTAGCGAGTACTGAAGCTTTCTTT. As protein: CASSLASTEAFF.